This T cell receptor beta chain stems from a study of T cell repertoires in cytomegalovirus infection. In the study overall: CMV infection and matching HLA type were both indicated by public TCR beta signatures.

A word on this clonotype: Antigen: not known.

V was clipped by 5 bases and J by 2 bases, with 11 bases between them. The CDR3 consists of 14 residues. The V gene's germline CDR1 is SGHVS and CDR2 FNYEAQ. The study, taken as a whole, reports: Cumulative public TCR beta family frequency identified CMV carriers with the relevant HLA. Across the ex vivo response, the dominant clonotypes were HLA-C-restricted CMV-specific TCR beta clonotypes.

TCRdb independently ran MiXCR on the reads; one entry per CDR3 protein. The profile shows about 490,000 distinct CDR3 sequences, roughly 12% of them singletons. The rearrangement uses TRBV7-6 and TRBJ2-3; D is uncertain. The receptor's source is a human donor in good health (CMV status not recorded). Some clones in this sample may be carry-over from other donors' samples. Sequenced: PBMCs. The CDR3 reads CASSRPNPTDTQYF. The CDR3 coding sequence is TGTGCCAGCAGCCGCCCCAACCCCACAGATACGCAGTATTTT.